One and the same sample provided the 20 T cell receptor beta chains below, sequenced in a study of OX40 agonist ivuxolimab in advanced cancers. Profiled with immunoSEQ multiplex PCR; TCRdb holds only in-frame clones, not every one. This sample has about 73,000 clones, with approximately 86% found just once. The source material was CD4+ or CD8+ T cells sorted from blood, sampled in a trial of the OX40 agonist ivuxolimab. These receptors were taken from an adult with an advanced solid tumor such as melanoma, head and neck, liver or kidney cancer.

This clone was detected only once. The chain uses TRBV7-6 and TRBJ1-2; D is perhaps TRBD1 (5 bases). Germline CDR1 and CDR2: SGHVS and FNYEAQ. The CDR3 extends over 13 amino acids. Trimming cost V 5 bases and J 9 bases, with 16 bases left between them. The CDR3 loop is CASSLRDGRRYTF. CDR3 bases: TGTGCCAGCAGCCTCCGGGACGGCCGTCGCTACACCTTC.

The chain uses TRBV28 and TRBJ1-2, with 8 bases that match TRBD1. CDR3 size: 12 residues. The J segment lost 5 bases and the V segment lost 7 bases, leaving 3 bases of the junction unmatched. Germline CDR1 reads MDHEN; CDR2 reads SYDVKM. This CDR3 reads CASTGQAYGYTF. The CDR3, as DNA: TGTGCCAGCACGGGACAGGCGTATGGCTACACCTTC.

The rearrangement links TRBV9 to TRBJ1-6; 9 bases map to TRBD1. There are 16 residues in the CDR3. With V trimmed by 0 bases and J by 5 bases, 3 bases remained unmatched. Germline assignment: CDR1 SGDLS and CDR2 YYNGEE. The DNA of the CDR3 is TGTGCCAGCAGCGTAGCCGGGACAGGGAATAATTCACCCCTCCACTTT. Amino acids: CASSVAGTGNNSPLHF.

V usage is TRBV28 and J usage is TRBJ2-2, with 13 bases that match TRBD2. The germline CDR1 and CDR2 sequences are MDHEN and SYDVKM. This CDR3 has 18 residues. With 7 bases clipped from V and 4 bases from J, the junction kept 12 bases outside the gene matches. The CDR3 is CASNTRTSGSRVTGELFF. CDR3 DNA: TGTGCCAGCAATACCAGGACTAGCGGGAGCCGGGTCACCGGGGAGCTGTTTTTT.

The chain couples TRBV5-1 to TRBJ1-2; D is unresolved. V was pared by 1 base and J by 7 bases, with 8 bases between. The CDR3 loop spans 12 amino acids. CDR1 SGHRS and CDR2 YFSETQ come from the germline V gene. The CDR3 DNA sequence: TGCGCCAGCAGCTTGATCCGTGCTGGCTACACCTTC. Its protein product is CASSLIRAGYTF. Full variable domain (rest looked up from reference TRBV5-1 and TRBJ1-2): KAGVTQTPRYLIKTRGQQVTLSCSPISGHRSVSWYQQTPGQGLQFLFEYFSETQRNKGNFPGRFSGRQFSNSRSEMNVSTLELGDSALYLCASSLIRAGYTFGSGTRLTVV.

The gene calls are TRBV19 and TRBJ2-3, with 7 bases aligning to TRBD2. The CDR3 has 16 residues. Germline trimming cut 3 bases from V and 1 base from J; bases unmatched to any gene: 7. The germline V gene encodes CDR1 LNHDA and CDR2 SQIVND (reference sequence). The CDR3 DNA follows: TGTGCCAGTAGTATGTTCCCGGCGGGGGGCACAGATACGCAGTATTTT. Translation: CASSMFPAGGTDTQYF.

As to this clone: Different DNA sequences within this sample yield the same CDR3. V gene TRBV28 combines with J gene TRBJ1-1; 8 bases fit TRBD1. Germline V gene sequence: CDR1 MDHEN, CDR2 SYDVKM. After removal of 3 bases from V and 5 bases from J, the junction contained 5 bases not matched to a gene. The CDR3 has 14 residues. The CDR3 DNA reads as TGTGCCAGCAGTTTGGACAGGGTACGGACTGAAGCTTTCTTT. The encoded protein is CASSLDRVRTEAFF.

The rearrangement joins TRBV15 to TRBJ2-5, with 12 bases identical to TRBD2. This CDR3 is 16 amino acids long. The germline V gene encodes CDR1 LNHNV and CDR2 YYDKDF (reference sequence). Germline trimming cut 4 bases from V and 2 bases from J; bases unmatched to any gene: 5. CDR3: CATSTPTSGGQETQYF. The CDR3 coding sequence is TGTGCCACCAGCACCCCAACTAGCGGGGGGCAAGAGACCCAGTACTTC.

The V gene is TRBV7-9, the J gene TRBJ1-3, with unresolved D. This CDR3 has 15 amino acids. The germline gives CDR1 SEHNR, CDR2 FQNEAQ (reference sequence). Trimming shortened V by 1 base and J by 0 bases, and 7 bases separated the two germline ends. The CDR3 DNA reads as TGTGCCAGCAGCTTAGATAGGGCCTCTGGAAACACCATATATTTT. Translating gives CASSLDRASGNTIYF.

V gene TRBV6-4 combines with J gene TRBJ1-1; a weak D match, TRBD1 (6 bases). Between the trimmed V and J ends, which lost 4 bases and 2 bases, there was a span of 11 bases. The CDR3 contains 14 residues. Germline V CDR1 and CDR2: MRHNA, SNTAGT. The CDR3 bases are TGTGCCAGCAGTGTCGAGGGGGGAAACACTGAAGCTTTCTTT. It specifies CASSVEGGNTEAFF.

This rearrangement joins TRBV5-1 to TRBJ1-4; possibly TRBD1 for D (6 bases). Germline CDR1 is SGHRS and CDR2 is YFSETQ. The CDR3 sequence is 17 residues long. Trimming stripped 0 bases from V and 4 bases from J, with 16 bases between. The CDR3 spells CASSLAGSQGRNEKLFF. CDR3 nucleotide sequence: TGCGCCAGCAGCTTGGCGGGGTCACAGGGCCGTAATGAAAAACTGTTTTTT.

V and J are TRBV5-4 and TRBJ2-7; D gene uncertain. Germline V gives CDR1 SGHNT, CDR2 YYREEE (reference sequence). V lost 0 bases, J lost 5 bases, and 12 bases lay in between. The CDR3 contains 14 residues. The CDR3 DNA is TGTGCCAGCAGCTTGGAGGTCCGGGCAAACGAGCAGTACTTC. This codes for CASSLEVRANEQYF.

The V call is TRBV10-3, the J call TRBJ2-3; 14 bases match TRBD2. This CDR3 spans 17 amino acids. Germline V gene sequence: CDR1 ENHRY, CDR2 SYGVKD. Unmatched junction bases numbered 7, after V lost 8 bases and J lost 0 bases. CDR3 nucleotides: TGTGCCATCCACGGGACTAGCGGGAGAGGAAGCACAGATACGCAGTATTTT. It specifies CAIHGTSGRGSTDTQYF.

The chain employs TRBV7-9 and TRBJ1-1; 7 bases are shared with TRBD1. V lost 5 bases, J lost 4 bases, and 7 bases stayed unmatched. CDR1 and CDR2 from the germline V gene are SEHNR and FQNEAQ (reference sequence). CDR3 length equals 14 residues. CDR3 amino acids: CASSLQGEGTEAFF. Written as DNA, the CDR3 is TGTGCCAGCAGCCTTCAGGGGGAGGGCACTGAAGCTTTCTTT.

This chain joins TRBV11-2 and TRBJ1-5; D gene ambiguous. The CDR3 extends over 13 amino acids. Trimming shortened V by 8 bases and J by 0 bases, and 8 bases separated the two germline ends. CDR1 and CDR2 from the germline V gene are SGHAT and FQNNGV. The chain's CDR3 is CASYGSSNQPQHF. The CDR3 coding sequence is TGTGCCAGCTACGGGTCTAGCAATCAGCCCCAGCATTTT.

Only a few counts were recorded for this clone. The J gene is TRBJ2-7, the V gene TRBV6-4; no firm D call. Germline lookup yields CDR1 MRHNA and CDR2 SNTAGT. With 7 bases removed from V and 4 bases from J, the gap between germline ends came to 8 bases. This CDR3 is built from 11 residues. The CDR3 reads CASTGRYEQYF. The CDR3, as DNA: TGTGCCAGCACGGGCCGGTACGAGCAGTACTTC.

This chain uses TRBV29-1 with TRBJ2-1, with 7 bases matching TRBD2. J lost 7 bases, V lost 3 bases, and 3 bases had no gene match. The CDR3 extends over 12 amino acids. Germline V gene sequence: CDR1 SQVTM, CDR2 ANQGSEA. This chain's CDR3 is CSVERGSNEQFF. CDR3 sequence (DNA): TGCAGCGTTGAGCGGGGGTCGAATGAGCAGTTCTTC.

The chain couples TRBV6-5 to TRBJ2-3, with D unclear. Germline-derived CDR1 and CDR2 are MNHEY and SVGAGI. CDR3 length: 14 amino acids. The V end was cut by 10 bases, the J end by 2 bases, with 16 bases between. Here the CDR3 reads CATREPRITDTQYF. CDR3 in DNA: TGTGCCACCCGCGAGCCTAGAATCACAGATACGCAGTATTTT.

The chain employs TRBV9 and TRBJ2-3; TRBD1 matches 7 bases. CDR3 size: 14 residues. J gave up 4 bases and V 0 bases, and 2 bases lay outside the gene matches. Per the germline V gene, CDR1 is SGDLS and CDR2 is YYNGEE. The CDR3 DNA reads TGTGCCAGCAGCGTAGGGGACAGCGCAGATACGCAGTATTTT. Amino acid sequence: CASSVGDSADTQYF.

The chain is built from TRBV7-9 and TRBJ1-4; 7 positions agree with TRBD1. With 6 bases clipped from V and 3 bases from J, the junction kept 4 bases outside the gene matches. From germline, CDR1 is SEHNR and CDR2 FQNEAQ (reference sequence). The CDR3 is made up of 14 amino acids. Here the CDR3 DNA reads TGTGCCAGCAGGGGGGGACAGTCTAATGAAAAACTGTTTTTT. As protein: CASRGGQSNEKLFF.